This TCR beta chain was sequenced during a study of T cell responses to AZD1222 COVID-19 vaccine. Clones were read by immunoSEQ multiplex PCR, and TCRdb kept only the in-frame ones, dropping some. Altogether about 140,000 clones are present, more than 70% being singletons, with the ten largest covering approximately 3%. CDR3 length: 16 amino acids. The V gene end was trimmed by 0 bases and the J gene end by 0 bases; junction bases not matched to a gene: 4. Germline lookup yields CDR1 SGDLS and CDR2 YYNGEE. This rearrangement joins TRBV9 to TRBJ2-7; 9 bases match TRBD2. The sequences come from peripheral blood, collected 28 days after the second AZD1222 dose. The receptor's source is an adult who received the AZD1222 COVID-19 vaccine. The DNA for the CDR3 is TGTGCCAGCAGCGTAGCGCCTAGCGGGAACTCCTACGAGCAGTACTTC. Its translation: CASSVAPSGNSYEQYF.